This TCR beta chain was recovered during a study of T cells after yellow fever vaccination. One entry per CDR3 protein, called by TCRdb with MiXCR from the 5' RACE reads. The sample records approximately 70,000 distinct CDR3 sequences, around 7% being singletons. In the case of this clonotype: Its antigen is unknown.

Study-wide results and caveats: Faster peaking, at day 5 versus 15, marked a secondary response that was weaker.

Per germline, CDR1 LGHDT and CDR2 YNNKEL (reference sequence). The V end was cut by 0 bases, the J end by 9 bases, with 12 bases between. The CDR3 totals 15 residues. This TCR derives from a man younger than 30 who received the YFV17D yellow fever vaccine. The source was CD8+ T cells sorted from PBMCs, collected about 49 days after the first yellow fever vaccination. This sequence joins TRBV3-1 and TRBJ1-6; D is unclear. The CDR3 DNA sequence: TGTGCCAGCAGCCAAGAAGGCACCCCGACTTCACCCCTCCACTTT. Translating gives CASSQEGTPTSPLHF.